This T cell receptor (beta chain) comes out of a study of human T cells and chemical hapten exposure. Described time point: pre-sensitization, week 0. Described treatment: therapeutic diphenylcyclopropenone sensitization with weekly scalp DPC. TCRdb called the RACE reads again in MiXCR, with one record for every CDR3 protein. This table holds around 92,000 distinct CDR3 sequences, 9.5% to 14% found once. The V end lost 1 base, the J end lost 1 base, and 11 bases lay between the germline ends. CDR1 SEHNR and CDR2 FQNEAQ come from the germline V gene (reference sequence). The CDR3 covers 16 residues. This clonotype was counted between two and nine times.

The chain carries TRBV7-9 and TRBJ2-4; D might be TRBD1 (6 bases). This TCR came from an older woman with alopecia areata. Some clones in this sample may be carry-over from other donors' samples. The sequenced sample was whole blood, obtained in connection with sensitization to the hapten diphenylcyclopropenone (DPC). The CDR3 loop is CASSLGAGVAKNIQYF. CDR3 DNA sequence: TGTGCCAGCAGCTTAGGCGCAGGGGTGGCCAAAAACATTCAGTACTTC.